This is a list of T cell receptor beta chains from one sample in a study of post-analysis software for immune sequencing data. Each CDR3 protein gets one entry after TCRdb re-called the PCR reads with MiXCR. The data show roughly 650,000 distinct CDR3 sequences, with 59% seen just once and around 11% held by the top ten. Input material: blood. The receptors were gathered from a girl aged 2-10 years with multiple sclerosis. Both conserved end residues are part of each CDR3. A D gene is named only where the DNA matches it firmly. Clone size is given for some rows only: seen once, a few or many times, or a class if the clone is expanded.

TRBV12-3/TRBV12-4,NA,TRBD2,TRBJ2-5,CASSLTGRAIDEQYF,TGTGCCAGCAGTTTAACCGGGAGGGCCATCGATGAGCAGTACTTC
TRBV20-1,NA,NA,TRBJ2-5,CSASVSGRQETQYF,TGCAGTGCTAGTGTATCAGGGAGGCAAGAGACCCAGTACTTC
TRBV6-6,NA,NA,TRBJ2-3,CASTEDPGNTQYF,TGTGCCAGCACTGAGGATCCGGGAAATACGCAGTATTTT
TRBV6-6,once,TRBD1,TRBJ2-5,CASSYSRTGQETQYF,TGTGCCAGCAGTTACTCGAGGACAGGTCAAGAGACCCAGTACTTC
TRBV6-1,NA,TRBD1,TRBJ2-1,CASSEAFGTVYNEQFF,TGTGCCAGCAGTGAAGCCTTCGGGACAGTATACAATGAGCAGTTCTTC
TRBV7-9,NA,NA,TRBJ2-1,CASSRVGGFEPFF,TGTGCCAGCAGCCGTGTGGGGGGCTTTGAGCCGTTCTTC
TRBV29-1,NA,TRBD2,TRBJ2-1,CSVFSGGISYNEQFF,TGCAGCGTTTTTAGCGGGGGTATCTCCTACAATGAGCAGTTCTTC
TRBV29-1,few,TRBD2,TRBJ2-3,CSVDSDAGGGDTQYF,TGCAGCGTTGATTCCGACGCGGGGGGGGGAGATACGCAGTATTTT
TRBV6-2/TRBV6-3,NA,NA,TRBJ1-5,CASSYFQQPQHF,TGTGCCAGCAGCTACTTTCAACAGCCCCAGCATTTT
TRBV15,NA,TRBD2,TRBJ2-3,CATSRDSFWGGTDTQYF,TGTGCCACCAGCAGAGATAGCTTCTGGGGGGGGACAGATACGCAGTATTTT
TRBV4-2,few,NA,TRBJ2-6,CASSQDGGLSGANVLTF,TGTGCCAGCAGCCAAGACGGGGGCCTCTCTGGGGCCAACGTCCTGACTTTC
TRBV19,once,NA,TRBJ1-1,CASSFNLMNTEAFF,TGTGCCAGTAGTTTTAATCTCATGAACACTGAAGCTTTCTTT
TRBV7-9,NA,NA,TRBJ2-1,CASSLQGLYNEQFF,TGTGCCAGCAGCTTACAGGGGCTCTACAATGAGCAGTTCTTC
TRBV5-6,NA,TRBD1,TRBJ2-7,CASSLPGTVTYEQYF,TGTGCCAGCAGCTTGCCCGGGACAGTAACCTACGAGCAGTACTTC
TRBV9,NA,NA,TRBJ1-1,CASSVVGRAEAFF,TGTGCCAGCAGCGTAGTGGGGCGGGCTGAAGCTTTCTTT
TRBV29-1,NA,NA,TRBJ2-1,CSVGVGDNEQFF,TGCAGCGTTGGGGTAGGGGACAATGAGCAGTTCTTC
TRBV6-2/TRBV6-3,NA,NA,TRBJ2-7,CASSYPFKESYEQYF,TGTGCCAGCAGTTACCCATTTAAGGAGTCCTACGAGCAGTACTTC
TRBV27,NA,NA,TRBJ1-2,CASSLSPGPGYHGYTF,TGTGCCAGCAGTTTATCCCCCGGACCGGGCTACCATGGCTACACCTTC
TRBV7-8,NA,TRBD1,TRBJ1-2,CASSFSRQGIYGYTF,TGTGCCAGCAGCTTTTCGCGACAGGGCATCTATGGCTACACCTTC
TRBV10-3,NA,NA,TRBJ1-5,CAISPGTRQPQHF,TGTGCCATCAGTCCCGGGACTCGGCAGCCCCAGCATTTT
TRBV12-3/TRBV12-4,NA,TRBD1,TRBJ2-5,CASSMTGGWGETQYF,TGTGCCAGCAGTATGACAGGGGGCTGGGGAGAGACCCAGTACTTC
TRBV12-3/TRBV12-4,NA,NA,TRBJ2-3,CASGLGLDTDTQYF,TGTGCCAGCGGTTTAGGACTGGACACAGATACGCAGTATTTT
TRBV6-1,NA,TRBD1,TRBJ2-7,CAISLIQGARKDYEQYF,TGTGCCATCAGCCTGATACAGGGGGCCCGAAAAGACTACGAGCAGTACTTC